Described below is a single T cell receptor (beta chain) sequence and its context. Its specificity is unknown. Using immunoSEQ multiplex PCR, the repertoire was profiled, and TCRdb retains in-frame clones only, with some absent. Of some 200,000 clones in the sample, under 95% were seen once. The sample comes from a study of T cell responses to AZD1222 COVID-19 vaccine. The study's findings and limits: Most donors were white British and more were female, and clonal diversity was possibly underestimated. Repertoires were obtained solely post-peak T cell response. Spike-specific TCR breadth and depth both grew after two AZD1222 doses. Baseline seropositivity characterized only a handful of AZD1222 recipients.

CDR1 is SGHTA and CDR2 is FQGTGA in the germline V gene. The ends were cut back, 5 bases at V and 5 bases at J, with 13 bases in the middle. This CDR3 is built from 15 residues. The rearrangement uses TRBV7-3 and TRBJ1-6; D ambiguous. This material consisted of peripheral blood, taken 28 days after the second AZD1222 dose. The receptor was derived from an adult who received the AZD1222 COVID-19 vaccine. CDR3 coding DNA: TGTGCCAGCAGCCTGGAAGGCCGTAATAATTCACCCCTCCACTTT. Translated, it gives CASSLEGRNNSPLHF. Full variable domain (outside the CDR3, taken from reference TRBV7-3 and TRBJ1-6): GAGVSQTPSNKVTEKGKYVELRCDPISGHTALYWYRQSLGQGPEFLIYFQGTGAADDSGLPNDRFFAVRPEGSVSTLKIQRTERGDSAVYLCASSLEGRNNSPLHFGNGTRLTVT.